This paragraph reports one T cell receptor beta chain. Its antigen is not yet known. The input lacks base qualities; no much larger clone sits a single base away. The library was prepared using the immunoSEQ multiplex PCR assay. Adaptive Biotechnologies performed TCRbeta CDR3 sequencing at survey depth and reported CDR3 sequences, V/J genes, productive frequency, and template counts. Amplification of TCR beta CDR3 regions was performed from genomic DNA rather than from RNA. The paper's processing steps were these. Jensen-Shannon divergence was used to quantify pairwise repertoire overlap between tissues, with a value of 1 indicating complete divergence and a value of 0 indicating identical repertoires. Tissues were clustered by single-linkage agglomerative hierarchical clustering of pairwise JSD values, and the clustering results were displayed as dendrograms. GLIPH2 was applied to all patient samples using simulation_depth 1000, kmer_min_depth 3, and cdr3_length_cutoff 8, and only groups with more than two unique CDR3s were retained. In a standardized tissue-overlap score, Jaccard GLIPH-group overlap across patients was extrapolated to a standard repertoire size of 1000 clones. Linear mixed-effect models, with tissue as a fixed effect and individual as a random effect, were used to test how diversity related to clinical or experimental variables. In its TCRdb copy, this immuneACCESS table keeps in-frame sequences only and misses some clones. Where compared with another copy, unresolved V genes explain less than half of these, and the others have no known cause. V and J calls and clone size are those listed in that table; D and trimming were worked out from the DNA. In all, the sample holds 9,000 to 10,000 clones, and just over 55% of those were seen once. About a fifth of the sample is in the top ten clones.

These data are taken from a study of tissue T cells after allogeneic stem cell transplantation (dated by TCRdb to between 2020 and 2023). For the study in its entirety: For tissues with multiple samples, a pathologist reviewed H&E sections and gave sequencing priority to samples with histologically apparent lymphocytes. The study profiled TCR beta repertoires in many tissues obtained from research autopsies of patients with and without GVHD, and also in mouse models of GVHD. On the human side, the study was prospective and observational, with no blinding or randomization. The full study reports these points: In both patients and mice, only a limited portion of the TCR repertoire detected in tissues was captured by blood and spleen T cells. A small and clinically heterogeneous patient cohort was studied, and sampling depth was acknowledged as a limitation. Blood samples were not available from the non-GVHD comparator patients. Only a few T cell clones appeared in more than one patient, yet motif-based clustering showed tissue-specific repertoire signatures that were shared between patients. The study did not determine which tissue TCRs were alloreactive or antigen-specific, and some clones might have been persisting host cells. Within patients, how anatomically similar tissues were was a major factor shaping TCR repertoire composition, regardless of disease or transplant status.

The CDR3 covers 12 residues, taking in both the cysteine and the phenylalanine. Of all the DNA, just the CDR3 is kept, 36 bases in frame from base 1. CDR1 and CDR2, looked up from the germline V gene (reference sequence), are SEHNR and FQNEAQ. The V and J ends are trimmed by 0 bases and 3 bases, leaving 3 bases between them. Interpreted using the paper, the time point label stands for: human tissue collected at research (rapid) autopsy. Three non-HCT comparator patients who had other cancers, at least five GI tract samples, and no known GI disease at death were chosen retrospectively. Autopsy tissues, which were obtained after a median post-mortem interval of roughly 9.9 hours, included GI sites from esophagus to rectum, liver, skin and lymphoid organs including spleen. Autopsy specimens were bisected, with one portion flash-frozen in liquid nitrogen and the rest formalin-fixed; GI outer muscle layers were removed. Genomic DNA was extracted from frozen tissues using the Mag-Bind Blood & Tissue DNA HDQ 96 Kit on a Chemagic 360 or the DNeasy Blood & Tissue Kit. Because of concern about red blood cell contamination, extracted DNA underwent additional purification with the Genomic DNA Clean & Concentrator-25 kit.

The chain was built from TRBV7-9 and TRBJ2-7; the D gene assignment is ambiguous. Sequences were derived from tissue from the jejunum, sampled at autopsy. The receptor was isolated from a female donor over 55 with lung cancer. CDR3 region: CASSLADYEQYF. The sequenced DNA is TGTGCCAGCAGCTTAGCCGACTACGAGCAGTACTTC.